The 17 T cell receptor beta chains listed next were all sequenced from one sample in a study of tumor-infiltrating lymphocytes in primary liver carcinoma. The authors took blood RNA from unsorted whole blood and also extracted germline DNA. Total RNA amounting to around 530 ng was the source from which TCR beta cDNA was made with a constant-region primer. Employing slightly modified ARM-PCR, three nested multiplex PCR rounds were run, and these gave rise to the TCR beta libraries. The first two PCR rounds used TRBV1-TRBV30 forward primers with a C-beta reverse primer, roughly 10 cycles each. TCRdb re-derived calls from the multiplex PCR reads in MiXCR, one entry per CDR3 protein. The sample records 190,000 or so distinct CDR3 sequences, about 65% being singletons. The sequenced material came from peripheral blood. These receptors were collected from a woman aged 55-70 years with primary liver carcinoma and hepatitis B virus infection.

A remark on this clonotype: This could be a read error, since a much larger clone is one nucleotide away. The chain joins TRBV4-1 to TRBJ1-3; the D gene is possibly TRBD1 (6 bases). The germline V gene encodes CDR1 MGHRA and CDR2 YSYEKL. V lost 4 bases, J lost 2 bases, and 24 bases lay in between. This CDR3 is 19 amino acids long. CDR3 in DNA: TGCGCCAGCAGCCCCCGTCGGGGGCTGTTGGAGAGCCCTGGAAACACCATATATTTT. It is translated as CASSPRRGLLESPGNTIYF.

Points on this clonotype: This may be a read error, as it is one base from a much larger clone. The rearrangement uses TRBV12-3 or TRBV12-4 and TRBJ2-5; D unclear. The CDR3 totals 13 residues. In nucleotides, the CDR3 is TGTGCCAGCAGTTTTTCCCCGCCAGAGACCCACTACTTC. Its protein product is CASSFSPPETHYF.

V usage is TRBV6-5 and J usage is TRBJ2-7; 9 nucleotides agree with TRBD1. The V gene end was trimmed by 5 bases and the J gene end by 6 bases; junction bases not matched to a gene: 8. There are 14 residues in the CDR3. The germline V gene has CDR1 MNHEY and CDR2 SVGAGI. CDR3 sequence: CASSPVTGGGEQYF. The CDR3 nucleotides are TGTGCCAGCAGTCCCGTGACAGGGGGGGGCGAGCAGTACTTC.

As concerns this clonotype: The CDR3 end shows no conserved phenylalanine or tryptophan, and so a read error is likely. The chain is built from TRBV11-2 and TRBJ2-3; D gene unclear. This CDR3 is 18 amino acids long. CDR1 is SGHAT, CDR2 FQNNGV, per germline. The CDR3 here is CASSLPPYGPGESDMQYL. For the CDR3, the DNA is TGTGCCAGCAGCTTACCCCCTTACGGACCTGGTGAATCAGATATGCAGTATTTA.

This clonotype came up once. Its ends do not fully match the called genes, so a read error is possible. The chain employs TRBV7-9 and TRBJ2-7; TRBD2 agrees at 8 bases. This CDR3 has 15 amino acids. In germline, CDR1 is SEHNR, CDR2 FQNEAQ (reference sequence). This chain's CDR3 is CANSLAGQSSYEQYF. The CDR3 DNA sequence: TGTGCCAACAGCTTAGCGGGGCAGAGCTCCTACGAGCAGTACTTC.

In the case of this clonotype: The junction shows a germline mismatch at one end, possibly a read error. The rearrangement uses TRBV11-2 and TRBJ2-5; 7 nucleotides line up with TRBD1. The CDR3 sequence is 14 residues long. CDR1 SGHAT and CDR2 FQNNGV come from the germline V gene. CDR3 sequence reads: CANSFGDRAETQYF. In DNA, the CDR3 is TGTGCCAACAGCTTCGGAGACAGGGCAGAGACCCAGTACTTC.

The chain has TRBV5-4 and TRBJ1-2, with D tentatively TRBD1 (6 bases). This CDR3 comprises 14 residues. The ends were cut back, 2 bases at V and 13 bases at J, with 21 bases in the middle. Looked up from germline, CDR1 is SGHNT and CDR2 is YYREEE (reference sequence). DNA of the CDR3: TGTGCCAGCAGCTTCCCCCGGGCAGGGGCCCCTCTCACCTTC. Residues: CASSFPRAGAPLTF.

This clonotype was detected only once. This may be a read error: a much more frequent sequence differs by one nucleotide. This chain uses TRBV6-1 with TRBJ2-3; D is undetermined. The CDR3 sequence is 15 residues long. CDR1 and CDR2 from the germline V gene are MNHNS and SASEGT. V lost 7 bases and J 1 base, leaving 15 bases between the germline ends. In nucleotides, the CDR3 is TGTGCCAGCACCCCATCCCGCATCGGCACAGATACGCAGTATTTT. Translated, it gives CASTPSRIGTDTQYF.

At least ten counts were recorded for this clonotype. The J gene is TRBJ1-5, the V gene TRBV10-3; 11 bases map to TRBD1. V lost 2 bases to trimming and J lost 6 bases; unmatched junction nucleotides: 12. CDR1 and CDR2 (germline): ENHRY, SYGVKD. The CDR3 has 18 residues. CDR3 loop: CAISEGFQWGTGGQPQHF. CDR3 nucleotides: TGTGCCATCAGTGAGGGGTTCCAGTGGGGGACAGGGGGTCAGCCCCAGCATTTT.

A note on this clonotype: This CDR3 fails to terminate in the conserved phenylalanine or tryptophan, so it likely reflects a read error. The DNA is left out, because the CDR3 cannot be placed on it with certainty; the CDR3 is given as TCRdb lists it. The J gene is TRBJ1-5, the V gene TRBV12-5. The CDR3 numbers 14 amino acids, ends counted. Per germline, CDR1 LGHNT and CDR2 FRNRAP. Here the CDR3 reads CASGSGQVDQPHHL.

This clonotype appeared many times. The CDR3 sequence: CASSLTGGRNQPQHF. The DNA for the CDR3 is TGTGCCAGCAGTTTAACAGGGGGCCGCAATCAGCCCCAGCATTTT. V and J are TRBV12-3 or TRBV12-4 and TRBJ1-5; TRBD1 agrees at 9 bases. The CDR3 length is 15 residues. V lost 2 bases and J lost 2; bases outside the gene matches: 1.

By frequency in the sample, this clonotype is medium-sized (0.01 to 0.1%). This chain joins TRBV11-2 and TRBJ2-5; no clear D gene. The V end lost 5 bases, the J end lost 3 bases, and 13 bases lay between the germline ends. Germline V gene lookup returns CDR1 SGHAT and CDR2 FQNNGV. This CDR3 region has 14 residues. CDR3 region: CASSPTGRKETQYF. Here the CDR3 DNA reads TGTGCCAGCAGCCCAACCGGCCGCAAAGAGACCCAGTACTTC. Full variable domain (missing parts from reference TRBV11-2 and TRBJ2-5): EAGVAQSPRYKIIEKRQSVAFWCNPISGHATLYWYQQILGQGPKLLIQFQNNGVVDDSQLPKDRFSAERLKGVDSTLKIQPAKLEDSAVYLCASSPTGRKETQYFGPGTRLLVL.

Comment on this clonotype: This CDR3 fails to terminate in the conserved phenylalanine or tryptophan, so it likely reflects a read error. J is TRBJ2-1 and V is TRBV11-2; 8 bases agree with TRBD1. In germline, CDR1 is SGHAT, CDR2 FQNNGV. The CDR3 is 16 residues long. After removal of 5 bases from V and 6 bases from J, the junction contained 12 bases not matched to a gene. CDR3 sequence (DNA): TGTGCCAGCAGCCCGCTAGGGGCCGGACAGGGCAATGAGCAGTTCTAC. Protein sequence: CASSPLGAGQGNEQFY.

Details on this clonotype: A much larger clone is a single base away; this may be a read error. The genes are TRBV6-1 and TRBJ2-7, with a weak D call TRBD2 (5 bases). The CDR3 spans 13 residues. Germline V lookup: CDR1 MNHNS, CDR2 SASEGT. As DNA, the CDR3 is TGTGCCAGCAGGGAAGGACTCGCCTACGAGCAGTACTTC. Translating gives CASREGLAYEQYF.

Regarding this clonotype: A read error may account for a junction end that differs from germline. CDR3 DNA sequence: TGTGCCAGCAGCTTGGAGTGTGGGGCCTACTATGACTACACCTTC. It is translated as CASSLECGAYYDYTF. The V call is TRBV11-2, the J call TRBJ1-2, with D possibly matching TRBD1 (5 bases). This CDR3 region has 15 residues. The germline gives CDR1 SGHAT, CDR2 FQNNGV.

Remarks on this clonotype: Given a much more abundant clone one base away, this may be a read error. V is TRBV5-6 and J is TRBJ2-1; D is possibly TRBD2 (6 bases). The V end was cut by 6 bases, the J end by 10 bases, with 11 bases between. Germline assignment: CDR1 SGHDT and CDR2 YYEEEE. This CDR3 region has 11 residues. CDR3 nucleotides: TGTGCCAGCAACGGAAGCGGGGAGCAGTTCTTC. Translated, it gives CASNGSGEQFF. The variable domain in full, completed from reference TRBV5-6 and TRBJ2-1, reads DAGVTQSPTHLIKTRGQQVTLRCSPKSGHDTVSWYQQALGQGPQFIFQYYEEEERQRGNFPDRFSGHQFPNYSSELNVNALLLGDSALYLCASNGSGEQFFGPGTRLTVL.

As regards this clonotype: A much larger clone lies a single base off, so this may be a read error. This sequence joins TRBV7-8 and TRBJ2-1, with 7 bases lining up with TRBD1. This CDR3 is built from 14 residues. The germline V gene encodes CDR1 SGHVS and CDR2 FQNEAQ. The CDR3 protein is CTSTKGAGGWEQFF. For the CDR3, the DNA is TGTACCAGCACCAAAGGGGCAGGGGGTTGGGAGCAGTTCTTC.